This TCR beta chain was identified in a study of blood T cell repertoires in COVID-19 (TCRdb year 2020). About the investigation overall: Samples covering the acute and convalescent phases of COVID-19 were provided by collaborators in the United States, Italy and Spain. The dataset comprised deeply sampled blood TCRbeta repertoires from subjects exposed to, actively infected with, or recovered from COVID-19. The repertoires were released in a freely available public database meant as a resource for research on the immune response to SARS-CoV-2. Samples were obtained from the ongoing ImmuneRACE study (first 160 participants) and from 1,254 subjects provided by 6 global collaborators. The material from the prospective study consisted of cDNA or gDNA derived from T cells, B-cell-depleted T cells, or PBMCs. The sample metadata nearly always contained a de-identified subject ID, COVID-19 status, age in years and sex. Where available, HLA class I and class II types were obtained from metadata supplied by the sample provider rather than from assay-based typing. Broad study findings and their caveats: The amount of clinical and demographic metadata varied by source and participant and was provided uncurated.

Whole blood was collected in K2EDTA tubes by collaborating institutions according to the institutions' own protocols. Collaborator samples were shipped for TCRbeta analysis as frozen whole blood, isolated PBMCs, or DNA extracted from either sample type. The CDR3 goes from the cysteine to the phenylalanine over 14 residues. Just CDR3 DNA is preserved here, 42 bases in frame from base 1. Sequences SNHLY (CDR1) and FYNNEI (CDR2) are obtained from the germline V gene. V lost 4 bases and J lost 4 bases, and the count of bases not matched to a germline gene is 5. TCRbeta CDR3 regions were amplified from genomic DNA by means of the immunoSEQ Assay, a bias-controlled multiplex PCR. Under the source paper's analysis protocol: The number of nucleated cells in each sample was estimated by amplification of reference gene primers within the assay. To quantify the absolute abundance of each unique TCRbeta CDR3 rearrangement, sequence reads were collapsed and filtered. Productive Simpson clonality was computed per sample as the square root of Simpson's diversity index over productive rearrangements. TCRdb carries this immuneACCESS record with in-frame sequences only. Its versions omit some clonotypes, under half of them owing to an unresolved V gene in the studies checked, with the rest unexplained. V, J and clone size reflect that table, while D and trimming were determined from the DNA. The table for this sample lists roughly 140,000 clones; roughly 82% of them were counted only once. The ten largest make up about 7.2% of the sample.

Of note for this clone: Its antigen specificity is not known. No per-base quality is available; no much larger clone lies one base away.

Material for sequencing was peripheral blood. Here the chain combines TRBV2 and TRBJ2-3, with 7 junctional bases fitting TRBD2. The source of this sequence is a woman in her 50s in a cohort sampled during active or convalescent COVID-19. The bases are TGTGCCAGCAGTGGGCGGGGGTCGCCAGATACGCAGTATTTT. Its protein is CASSGRGSPDTQYF.